A selection of T cell receptor beta chains follows, all from one sample in a study of early T cells in non-severe SARS-CoV-2 infection. TCRdb processed the 5' RACE reads anew with MiXCR; each CDR3 protein has one entry. The table lists 40,000 to 55,000 distinct CDR3 sequences, over 7.5% of them singletons. Material: whole blood. Receptors were obtained from an adult who was a healthcare worker with PCR-confirmed SARS-CoV-2 infection or an uninfected control (not recorded which). Both conserved end residues are part of each CDR3. D genes are given only for firm matches. Rows give clone size only sometimes, using once, few, many, or a class for an expanded clone.

d_gene	j_gene	v_gene	abundance	CDR3nt	CDR3aa
-	TRBJ1-3	TRBV6-9	-	TGTGCCAGCAGTTATTGGCCGGGACTCCTGGGCCGAAACACCATATATTTT	CASSYWPGLLGRNTIYF
-	TRBJ2-1	TRBV28	few	TGTGCCAGCAGTTTCAGGGGCGGATCGACCTACAATGAGCAGTTCTTC	CASSFRGGSTYNEQFF
TRBD2	TRBJ2-5	TRBV15	many	TGTGCCACCAGTATAGCGGGAGGAGAGACCCAGTACTTC	CATSIAGGETQYF
-	TRBJ1-2	TRBV15	-	TGTGCCACCAGCAGAGGGAGGAGGTTTGGTGTAGGTGGCTACACCTTC	CATSRGRRFGVGGYTF
-	TRBJ1-5	TRBV6-1	few	TGTGCCAGCAGTGGGTATAGTGGACTTCTTCATCAGCCCCAGCATTTT	CASSGYSGLLHQPQHF
-	TRBJ1-1	TRBV28	few	TGTGCCAGCAGTTCATATAGGATCCAAAACCCCGACACTGAAGCTTTCTTT	CASSSYRIQNPDTEAFF
-	TRBJ2-2	TRBV10-2	few	TGCGCCAGCAGTGAAATGGCCCGGGGGGAGCTGTTTTTT	CASSEMARGELFF
TRBD1	TRBJ1-6	TRBV6-2/TRBV6-3	-	TGTGCCAGCAGTTACCTTCGAAGGACAGGGACGCGTCCTGTCCACTTT	CASSYLRRTGTRPVHF
TRBD2	TRBJ2-5	TRBV29-1	medium-sized	TGCAGCGTTGAAGGGGGACTAGCGGTCCAAGAGACCCAGTACTTC	CSVEGGLAVQETQYF
-	TRBJ1-1	TRBV12-3/TRBV12-4	few	TGTGCCAGCACCTACTTCTGGACCCTGAACACTGAAGCTTTCTTT	CASTYFWTLNTEAFF
-	TRBJ1-1	TRBV20-1	few	TGCAGTGCGAGGGCACGGGTCGAACGTTGGACTGAAGCTTTCTTT	CSARARVERWTEAFF
-	TRBJ1-1	TRBV7-3	-	TGTGCCAGCAGCTTAACCGGGAGCACTGAAGCTTTCTTT	CASSLTGSTEAFF
-	TRBJ2-3	TRBV20-1	many	TGCAGTGCTAGAGCCGTTTCTGGCACAGATACGCAGTATTTT	CSARAVSGTDTQYF
-	TRBJ1-4	TRBV20-1	few	TGCAGTGCTAGAGATACGGGTCGAGTGGATGAAAAACTGTTTTTT	CSARDTGRVDEKLFF
-	TRBJ2-7	TRBV25-1	many	TGTGCCAGCAGTGCCAGGGGGGCGAAGTACTTC	CASSARGAKYF
TRBD2	TRBJ2-4	TRBV7-9	many	TGTGCCAGCTACCGACTAGCCTCCATTCAGTACTTC	CASYRLASIQYF
TRBD2	TRBJ2-3	TRBV2	-	TGTGCCAGCAGTCCCGGGACTAGCGGGAGCACAGATACGCAGTATTTT	CASSPGTSGSTDTQYF
-	TRBJ2-3	TRBV3-1	few	TGTGCCAGCAGCCAAGCGGACCTCCGGGCAAAAGATACGCAGTATTTT	CASSQADLRAKDTQYF
TRBD1	TRBJ2-5	TRBV6-2/TRBV6-3	-	TGTGCCAGCTCCCCAGACAGGGGGTTCCAAGAGACCCAGTACTTC	CASSPDRGFQETQYF
-	TRBJ2-7	TRBV3-1	few	TGTGCCAGCAGCCAAGGTCTCGGCGACGAGCAGTACTTC	CASSQGLGDEQYF
TRBD1	TRBJ1-2	TRBV5-1	few	TGCGCCAGCAGCTCCCCTGACAGGGCGAACTATGGCTACACCTTC	CASSSPDRANYGYTF
TRBD1	TRBJ1-5	TRBV20-1	many	TGCAGTGCTCCCCAAAGGGGACAGGGCTTTCAGCCCCAGCATTTT	CSAPQRGQGFQPQHF
-	TRBJ2-1	TRBV7-2	many	TGTGCCAGCAGTCTCACACCCAGCTCCTACAATGAGCAGTTCTTC	CASSLTPSSYNEQFF
-	TRBJ2-3	TRBV29-1	few	TGCAGCGTTCGCACAGATACGCAGTATTTT	CSVRTDTQYF
-	TRBJ2-7	TRBV12-2	many	TGTGCAAGTCGCTTAGCAACACCGGACAGGGGCGGACACGAGCAGTACTTC	CASRLATPDRGGHEQYF
-	TRBJ2-5	TRBV28	many	TGTGCCAGCAGTTTATTCGGAGAAGAGACCCAGTACTTC	CASSLFGEETQYF
TRBD1	TRBJ2-3	TRBV6-5	-	TGTGCCAGCAGTCATGGGACAGGGGGCACAGATACGCAGTATTTT	CASSHGTGGTDTQYF
TRBD2	TRBJ2-7	TRBV13	many	TGTGCCAGCAGTTCCGAGACTAGCGGGAGGGACGAGCAGTACTTC	CASSSETSGRDEQYF
TRBD2	TRBJ2-7	TRBV13	-	TGTGCCAGCAGCCTCCAACTAGCGGGAGTCTACGAGCAGTACTTC	CASSLQLAGVYEQYF
-	TRBJ2-1	TRBV28	-	TGTGCCAGCAGTTCTCAGTCCTACAATGAGCAGTTCTTC	CASSSQSYNEQFF
TRBD2	TRBJ2-1	TRBV7-8	few	TGTGCCAGCAGCCTACTAGCGATCGATGAGCAGTTCTTC	CASSLLAIDEQFF
-	TRBJ2-1	TRBV20-1	-	TGCAGTGCTTCCCAGGACCCCAATGAGCAGTTCTTC	CSASQDPNEQFF
TRBD1	TRBJ2-1	TRBV12-3/TRBV12-4	many	TGTGCCAGCAGTTTAGGACAGGGGGCGACTGAGCAGTTCTTC	CASSLGQGATEQFF
-	TRBJ2-3	TRBV4-1	-	TGCGCCAGCAGCGGCGCGCCTCCGACAGATACGCAGTATTTT	CASSGAPPTDTQYF
-	TRBJ1-1	TRBV13	many	TGTGCCAGCAGCTTTGAAAGCACTGAAGCTTTCTTT	CASSFESTEAFF
-	TRBJ2-3	TRBV5-1	-	TGCGCCAGCAGCTTGGATGTAGCGCCTAGCACAGATACGCAGTATTTT	CASSLDVAPSTDTQYF
-	TRBJ2-3	TRBV27	few	TGTGCCAGCAGTATGAACCAGGGGTCTTACACAGATACGCAGTATTTT	CASSMNQGSYTDTQYF
-	TRBJ1-3	TRBV13	few	TGTGCCAGCAGTTGGGGCGGGGTCCCTCCTGGAAACACCATATATTTT	CASSWGGVPPGNTIYF
TRBD2	TRBJ2-2	TRBV7-8	few	TGTGCCAGCAGCGTACTAGCGGTCCCCAGAAGAGGAACCGGGGAGCTGTTTTTT	CASSVLAVPRRGTGELFF
-	TRBJ1-5	TRBV2	many	TGTGCCAGCAGTGGGCTAGTAGGCAGCAATCAGCCCCAGCATTTT	CASSGLVGSNQPQHF
-	TRBJ2-7	TRBV11-2	many	TGTGCCAGCAGCCCGGGACCTAACGAGCAGTACTTC	CASSPGPNEQYF
-	TRBJ2-3	TRBV20-1	-	TGCAGTGCTAGAGACCCCTTGGTGCCGACTACCACAGATACGCAGTATTTT	CSARDPLVPTTTDTQYF
-	TRBJ2-5	TRBV10-3	many	TGTGCCATCAGTGAGACAGGGACGAAAGAGACCCAGTACTTC	CAISETGTKETQYF
TRBD2	TRBJ2-1	TRBV20-1	few	TGCAGTGCAAAGGGAGGGTTAGCGGGAGGGCCCATAATTAACAATGAGCAGTTCTTC	CSAKGGLAGGPIINNEQFF
TRBD1	TRBJ2-1	TRBV9	many	TGTGCCAGCAGCGTCCCGGACAGGGGAATTATCAGGGATGAGCAGTTCTTC	CASSVPDRGIIRDEQFF